This T cell receptor (beta chain) is from a study of T cell responses to AZD1222 COVID-19 vaccine. The study, taken as a whole, reports: Recipients of AZD1222 seropositive at baseline numbered only 5 or 6. Donors in the cohort were predominantly white British and more often female, and clonal diversity was possibly underestimated. Vaccine-related CD4 TCRs covered spike, predominating at 160-218 and 743-854. Nearly half of unique spike-specific TCRs reportedly avoided B.1.351 and B.1.1.7 mutated regions.

This clone was seen a handful of times. Its target is unknown. Sequenced by immunoSEQ multiplex PCR; TCRdb stores in-frame clones only, minus some. The data contain under 200,000 clones, around 94% of them seen just once; the ten biggest clones take up 3.6%. The sequence was collected from an adult who received the MenACWY meningococcal vaccine as a control. The starting material was peripheral blood, obtained 28 days after the second dose of the MenACWY control vaccine.

CDR3 amino acids: CASSGTSGRNEQFF. Written as DNA, the CDR3 is TGTGCCAGCAGTGGGACTAGCGGGAGGAATGAGCAGTTCTTC. The gene calls are TRBV6-4 and TRBJ2-1, with 14 nucleotides matching TRBD2. Germline V CDR1 and CDR2: MRHNA, SNTAGT. V shed 4 bases, J shed 7 bases, and the junction held 0 bases outside the gene matches. The CDR3 sequence is 14 residues long.